The source of this TCR beta chain is a study of control samples from healthy donors and cancer patients. Some clones are missing from TCRdb's copy, which holds only in-frame ones; the method was immunoSEQ multiplex PCR. The sample carries about 130,000 clones, around 90% recorded once. The receptor was isolated from a man between 18 and 35 years old in good health. Sequencing was performed on blood.

DNA for the CDR3: TGTGCCAGCAGCTCGGACAGGGGAAAGGTCTATGAGCAGTTCTTC. This translates into CASSSDRGKVYEQFF. V gene TRBV7-3 combines with J gene TRBJ2-1; 9 bases fit TRBD1. After removal of 4 bases from V and 8 bases from J, the junction contained 9 bases not matched to a gene. The germline CDR1 and CDR2 sequences are SGHTA and FQGTGA. The CDR3 sequence is 15 residues long.